This TCR beta chain was sequenced in a study of cytomegalovirus exposure and HLA in healthy donors. Overall study context: A prior analysis found 95 million to 140 million unique TCR beta sequences from around 190 million T cells.

As concerns this clone: No antigen is known for it.

General observations from the study: V- and J-gene trimming of TCR beta was linked (in a later analysis) to a missense DCLRE1C variant. The study dropped some indistinguishable V segments, TRBV6-2 and TRBV6-3 among them.

The CDR3 runs 17 residues. Trimming pared 0 bases from V and 2 bases from J, leaving 14 bases between. CDR1 is SGHAT, CDR2 FQNNGV, per germline. The PCR was carried out with 60 Vbeta primers and 13 Jbeta primers. Only in-frame clones appear in the TCRdb table, and some are missing; sequencing was by immunoSEQ multiplex PCR. The top ten hold 6.4% of the sample, which has 160,000 or so clones, 84% seen once. Sequences were obtained from PBMCs. The receptor comes from a man in his fifties or sixties in good health and CMV-seropositive. The chain carries TRBV11-2 and TRBJ2-1; D may be TRBD1 (7 bases). The CDR3 sequence is CASSLETGRDPYNEQFF. The CDR3 DNA is TGTGCCAGCAGCTTAGAGACAGGGCGGGACCCCTACAATGAGCAGTTCTTC.